These 30 T cell receptor beta chains originate from one sample sequenced in a study of shared clonotypes between healthy human individuals. Libraries were prepared by immunoSEQ multiplex PCR; TCRdb keeps only in-frame clonotypes and omits some of them. The table lists 2 million to 2.5 million clones, approximately 93% of them singletons. The sequencing sample was made of naive CD4+ T cells from PBMCs. The subset here: CD45RA+ positively selected. These receptors all come from a man aged 18 to 35 in good health. Some clones in this sample may be carry-over from other donors' samples.

This chain connects TRBV7-9 to TRBJ2-7; no definite D call. From germline, CDR1 is SEHNR and CDR2 FQNEAQ (reference sequence). The CDR3 has 12 residues. Trimming took off 5 bases at V and 6 bases at J, with 11 bases between the two ends. The DNA of the CDR3 is TGTGCCAGCAGCGCTGAAGTGGGCGAGCAGTACTTC. Its protein product is CASSAEVGEQYF.

This sequence joins TRBV9 and TRBJ1-2; D is unclear. Germline CDR1 and CDR2: SGDLS and YYNGEE. V was pared by 4 bases and J by 2 bases, with 12 bases between. This CDR3 is 14 amino acids long. The CDR3 nucleotides are TGTGCCAGCAGCAGATGGCCCGGCAACTATGGCTACACCTTC. Translating it yields CASSRWPGNYGYTF.

CDR3 amino acids: CASNQRGTIGRGQPQHF. CDR3 nucleotides: TGTGCCAGTAATCAGAGAGGAACGATCGGTCGGGGGCAGCCCCAGCATTTT. This sequence joins TRBV19 and TRBJ1-5; tentatively, D is TRBD1 (5 bases). CDR3 length equals 17 residues. Germline V gene data show CDR1 as LNHDA and CDR2 as SQIVND (reference sequence). With 7 bases removed from V and 7 bases from J, the gap between germline ends came to 26 bases. Full variable domain (outside the CDR3, taken from reference TRBV19 and TRBJ1-5): DGGITQSPKYLFRKEGQNVTLSCEQNLNHDAMYWYRQDPGQGLRLIYYSQIVNDFQKGDIAEGYSVSREKKESFPLTVTSAQKNPTAFYLCASNQRGTIGRGQPQHFGDGTRLSIL.

This clone occurred once. Other DNA sequences of this sample code for an identical CDR3. This chain links TRBV7-2 with TRBJ2-3; no firm D call. The V end lost 1 base, the J end lost 0 bases, and 5 bases lay between the germline ends. Looked up from germline, CDR1 is SGHTA and CDR2 is FQGNSA. The CDR3 is 14 amino acids. The CDR3 loop is CASSLVTSTDTQYF. The CDR3 DNA reads TGTGCCAGCAGCTTAGTTACTAGCACAGATACGCAGTATTTT.

The CDR3 DNA reads as TGTGCCAGCTCACAAACCGGGACAGGAGACAACTACGAGCAGTACTTC. Its translation: CASSQTGTGDNYEQYF. This chain links TRBV18 with TRBJ2-7; 8 nucleotides match TRBD1. V was pared by 4 bases and J by 3 bases, with 11 bases of the junction left unmatched. Looked up from germline, CDR1 is KGHSH and CDR2 is LQKENI. The CDR3 has 16 amino acids. The full variable domain, in which reference TRBV18 and TRBJ2-7 provide the parts outside the CDR3, is NAGVMQNPRHLVRRRGQEARLRCSPMKGHSHVYWYRQLPEEGLKFMVYLQKENIIDESGMPKERFSAEFPKEGPSILRIQQVVRGDSAAYFCASSQTGTGDNYEQYFGPGTRLTVT.

The V and J genes are TRBV18 and TRBJ2-3, with 7 bases that match TRBD2. The CDR3 sequence is 15 residues long. Germline V CDR1 and CDR2: KGHSH, LQKENI. The J segment lost 6 bases and the V segment lost 3 bases, leaving 9 bases of the junction unmatched. The CDR3 spells CASSPGGSLKDTQYF. CDR3 in DNA: TGTGCCAGCTCACCGGGCGGGAGCCTCAAGGATACGCAGTATTTT.

This clone showed up just once. The rearrangement uses TRBV19 and TRBJ1-2; perhaps TRBD1 as D (5 bases). Germline loops: CDR1 LNHDA, CDR2 SQIVND (reference sequence). The CDR3 sequence is 16 residues long. V was cut by 9 bases and J by 4 bases, with 24 bases left in between. The CDR3 loop is CASSVVMATEAYGYTF. In DNA, the CDR3 is TGTGCCAGCAGTGTCGTTATGGCGACAGAGGCCTATGGCTACACCTTC. Drawing the rest from reference TRBV19 and TRBJ1-2, the complete variable domain is DGGITQSPKYLFRKEGQNVTLSCEQNLNHDAMYWYRQDPGQGLRLIYYSQIVNDFQKGDIAEGYSVSREKKESFPLTVTSAQKNPTAFYLCASSVVMATEAYGYTFGSGTRLTVV.

This sequence joins TRBV7-2 and TRBJ1-1; TRBD1 agrees at 7 bases. Germline V CDR1 and CDR2: SGHTA, FQGNSA. Trimming at V came to 6 bases and at J to 4 bases, leaving 8 bases not matched to a gene. The CDR3 contains 14 residues. In nucleotides, the CDR3 is TGTGCCAGCAGGCGATCTACAGGGGTCACTGAAGCTTTCTTT. This codes for CASRRSTGVTEAFF.

Regarding this clone: The same CDR3 arises from other DNA sequences in this sample as well. The chain recombines TRBV5-1 with TRBJ2-6, with no clear D. With 1 base removed from V and 0 bases from J, the gap between germline ends came to 5 bases. Germline assignment: CDR1 SGHRS and CDR2 YFSETQ. The CDR3 consists of 15 residues. The DNA of the CDR3 is TGCGCCAGCAGCTTGAGTCTCTCTGGGGCCAACGTCCTGACTTTC. Its translation is CASSLSLSGANVLTF. Based on the CDR3 plus reference TRBV5-1 and TRBJ2-6, the full variable domain is KAGVTQTPRYLIKTRGQQVTLSCSPISGHRSVSWYQQTPGQGLQFLFEYFSETQRNKGNFPGRFSGRQFSNSRSEMNVSTLELGDSALYLCASSLSLSGANVLTFGAGSRLTVL.

The J gene is TRBJ2-7, the V gene TRBV4-2; D is uncertain. Looked up from germline, CDR1 is LGHNA and CDR2 is YNFKEQ. Trimming removed 2 bases from V and 0 bases from J, with 14 bases in between. This CDR3 contains 16 residues. This CDR3 is CASSQSIQAASYEQYF. The CDR3 nucleotides read TGTGCCAGCAGCCAAAGTATCCAGGCTGCCTCCTACGAGCAGTACTTC.

As regards this clone: At the DNA level, this CDR3 is encoded by other sequences in the same sample as well. This chain connects TRBV5-1 to TRBJ2-7, with TRBD1 identical over 7 bases. Germline lookup yields CDR1 SGHRS and CDR2 YFSETQ. V trimming: 0 bases; J trimming: 2 bases; junction bases outside the gene matches: 5. The CDR3 runs 15 residues. The chain's CDR3 is CASSLGDSLTYEQYF. CDR3 in DNA: TGCGCCAGCAGCTTGGGGGACAGCCTTACCTACGAGCAGTACTTC.

The rearrangement uses TRBV28 and TRBJ1-1, with a possible D match to TRBD1 (6 bases). Germline values: CDR1 MDHEN, CDR2 SYDVKM. CDR3 length: 15 residues. V gave up 6 bases and J gave up 11 bases, with 25 bases separating them. The CDR3 loop is CASSTSGGGTMGAFF. The CDR3 DNA reads TGTGCCAGCAGCACCTCTGGCGGGGGCACTATGGGGGCTTTCTTT.

This rearrangement joins TRBV25-1 to TRBJ2-4; 8 nucleotides agree with TRBD2. The V gene end was trimmed by 6 bases and the J gene end by 0 bases; junction bases not matched to a gene: 10. The CDR3 is 17 amino acids. From germline, CDR1 is MGHDK and CDR2 SYGVNS. CDR3 DNA: TGTGCCAGCAGCCCGGGAGGGGGACGGGTAGCCAAAAACATTCAGTACTTC. The encoded protein is CASSPGGGRVAKNIQYF.

V is TRBV19 and J is TRBJ2-7; a weak D match, TRBD2 (6 bases). V was clipped by 4 bases and J by 1 base, with 14 bases between them. CDR1 LNHDA and CDR2 SQIVND come from the germline V gene (reference sequence). This CDR3 has 15 residues. The CDR3 bases are TGTGCCAGTAGTAACGCCCTCGGGGGTTCCTACGAGCAGTACTTC. Protein sequence: CASSNALGGSYEQYF.

The genes are TRBV7-3 and TRBJ1-1; 10 bases align to TRBD1. Trimming took 2 bases from V and 10 from J; bases not matched to a gene: 4. This CDR3 spans 13 amino acids. Germline loops: CDR1 SGHTA, CDR2 FQGTGA. DNA of the CDR3: TGTGCCAGCAGCTTAGACAGGGGGCGAGGAGCTTTCTTT. Translation: CASSLDRGRGAFF.

J is TRBJ1-3 and V is TRBV28; 9 bases fit TRBD1. CDR3 length: 14 residues. J lost 4 bases, V lost 10 bases, and 8 bases had no gene match. Germline CDR1 and CDR2: MDHEN and SYDVKM. The CDR3 loop reads CATGQGILGNTIYF. CDR3 coding DNA: TGTGCCACCGGACAGGGGATTCTGGGAAACACCATATATTTT. The entire variable domain, with the rest obtained from reference TRBV28 and TRBJ1-3, is as follows: DVKVTQSSRYLVKRTGEKVFLECVQDMDHENMFWYRQDPGLGLRLIYFSYDVKMKEKGDIPEGYSVSREKKERFSLILESASTNQTSMYLCATGQGILGNTIYFGEGSWLTVV.

The chain joins TRBV6-5 to TRBJ1-2, with D possibly being TRBD1 (5 bases). The CDR3 runs 15 residues. V lost 2 bases, J lost 3 bases, and 13 bases lay in between. Germline CDR1 reads MNHEY; CDR2 reads SVGAGI. The DNA for the CDR3 is TGTGCCAGCAGTTACCAAGTGGGCAGGGACTATGGCTACACCTTC. Residues: CASSYQVGRDYGYTF.

The CDR3 spells CASSVYTNSGSPLHF. In nucleotides, the CDR3 is TGTGCCAGCAGCGTCTACACCAATAGTGGTTCACCCCTCCACTTT. The chain has TRBV9 and TRBJ1-6; no clear D gene. Trimming removed 2 bases at V and 9 bases at J, with 15 bases between. This CDR3 region has 15 residues. Germline CDR1 is SGDLS and CDR2 is YYNGEE.

The rearrangement joins TRBV6-1 to TRBJ1-2, with D perhaps matching TRBD1 (5 bases). Trimming pared 6 bases from V and 8 bases from J, leaving 19 bases between. Germline V gene lookup returns CDR1 MNHNS and CDR2 SASEGT. The CDR3 length is 14 residues. The CDR3 DNA reads as TGTGCCAGCAGCTACTATCCTGAGGGGAACGGCTACACCTTC. Residues: CASSYYPEGNGYTF.

This sequence joins TRBV6-1 and TRBJ1-2; D not resolved. This CDR3 is 14 amino acids long. CDR1 is MNHNS, CDR2 SASEGT, per germline. Trimming shortened V by 8 bases and J by 2 bases, and 15 bases separated the two germline ends. In DNA, the CDR3 is TGTGCCAGCCTCGGGATTGGGCCGAACTATGGCTACACCTTC. It translates to CASLGIGPNYGYTF.

The genes are TRBV29-1 and TRBJ2-2, with D perhaps TRBD2 (5 bases). V was pared by 4 bases and J by 3 bases, with 15 bases between. CDR3 length equals 15 residues. In germline, CDR1 is SQVTM, CDR2 ANQGSEA. The chain's CDR3 is CSVGSRGLDTGELFF. The CDR3 nucleotides read TGCAGCGTTGGCTCACGGGGTCTTGACACCGGGGAGCTGTTTTTT.

J is TRBJ2-3 and V is TRBV11-3; D may match TRBD1 or TRBD2 (5 bases each). The CDR3 runs to 14 residues. CDR1 and CDR2 (germline): SGHNT, YENEEA. Trimming removed 5 bases at V and 0 bases at J, with 9 bases between. The CDR3 sequence is CASSDGTSTDTQYF. The CDR3 DNA sequence: TGTGCCAGCAGCGACGGGACCAGCACAGATACGCAGTATTTT.

This clone was recorded once. The chain joins TRBV28 to TRBJ2-6; a weak D match, TRBD1 (7 bases). CDR1 is MDHEN and CDR2 is SYDVKM in the germline V gene. The V gene lost 7 bases and the J gene lost 0 bases, with 16 bases spanning the gap. This CDR3 region has 17 residues. CDR3 DNA sequence: TGTGCCAGCAAGGGGGGACAGTCTGACTCTGGGGCCAACGTCCTGACTTTC. Amino acid sequence: CASKGGQSDSGANVLTF.

V and J are TRBV18 and TRBJ1-2; D is possibly TRBD1 (5 bases). Germline CDR1 reads KGHSH; CDR2 reads LQKENI. V dropped 4 bases and J dropped 0 bases, with 18 bases sitting between them. The CDR3 is 17 residues long. The chain's CDR3 is CASSRGTGTLTNYGYTF. The CDR3 DNA reads as TGTGCCAGCTCACGAGGTACCGGGACCCTTACTAACTATGGCTACACCTTC.

V and J are TRBV7-9 and TRBJ2-7, with D perhaps matching TRBD1 or TRBD2 (5 bases each). The CDR3 contains 15 residues. V was shortened by 3 bases and J by 1 base, with 13 bases between the two germline ends. Germline V gene lookup returns CDR1 SEHNR and CDR2 FQNEAQ (reference sequence). CDR3 sequence reads: CASSFWGSGSYEQYF. The CDR3 nucleotides read TGTGCCAGCAGCTTTTGGGGGTCGGGGTCCTACGAGCAGTACTTC.

The chain combines TRBV6-6 with TRBJ2-1; 7 positions agree with TRBD2. Germline values: CDR1 MNHNY, CDR2 SVGAGI (reference sequence). With V trimmed by 4 bases and J by 5 bases, 8 bases remained unmatched. The CDR3 spans 15 residues. The CDR3 nucleotides are TGTGCCAGCAGTTGCTCGGTAGCGGGCAACAATGAGCAGTTCTTC. It translates to CASSCSVAGNNEQFF.

CDR3 in amino acids: CSAWTGVGGNQPQHF. The DNA for the CDR3 is TGCAGCGCCTGGACAGGGGTAGGAGGCAATCAGCCCCAGCATTTT. The chain joins TRBV29-1 to TRBJ1-5, with 9 positions matching TRBD1. The CDR3 runs to 15 residues. V lost 7 bases, J lost 2 bases, and 9 bases stayed unmatched. The germline CDR1 and CDR2 sequences are SQVTM and ANQGSEA.

This sequence joins TRBV28 and TRBJ2-5, with D hard to call. V shed 7 bases and J shed 5 bases, with 14 bases lying between them. The CDR3 loop spans 13 amino acids. In germline, CDR1 is MDHEN, CDR2 SYDVKM. The CDR3 region is CASKGVGRETQYF. The CDR3 nucleotides read TGTGCCAGCAAAGGTGTGGGTCGGGAGACCCAGTACTTC.

The chain joins TRBV11-2 to TRBJ2-7; tentatively, D is TRBD2 (7 bases). V lost 1 base and J 3 bases, leaving 13 bases between the germline ends. Germline V gene sequence: CDR1 SGHAT, CDR2 FQNNGV. The CDR3 contains 15 residues. The CDR3 sequence is CASSLVGGLGYEQYF. CDR3 DNA sequence: TGTGCCAGCAGCTTAGTGGGGGGGCTCGGCTACGAGCAGTACTTC.

The J gene is TRBJ2-1, the V gene TRBV5-1; 8 bases align to TRBD1. The CDR3 sequence is 14 residues long. Losses at the gene ends were 7 bases for V and 5 bases for J; bases not matched to a gene: 8. Germline CDR1 reads SGHRS; CDR2 reads YFSETQ. DNA of the CDR3: TGCGCCAGCGGGCTGGACAGGGTAGACAATGAGCAGTTCTTC. This sequence encodes CASGLDRVDNEQFF.